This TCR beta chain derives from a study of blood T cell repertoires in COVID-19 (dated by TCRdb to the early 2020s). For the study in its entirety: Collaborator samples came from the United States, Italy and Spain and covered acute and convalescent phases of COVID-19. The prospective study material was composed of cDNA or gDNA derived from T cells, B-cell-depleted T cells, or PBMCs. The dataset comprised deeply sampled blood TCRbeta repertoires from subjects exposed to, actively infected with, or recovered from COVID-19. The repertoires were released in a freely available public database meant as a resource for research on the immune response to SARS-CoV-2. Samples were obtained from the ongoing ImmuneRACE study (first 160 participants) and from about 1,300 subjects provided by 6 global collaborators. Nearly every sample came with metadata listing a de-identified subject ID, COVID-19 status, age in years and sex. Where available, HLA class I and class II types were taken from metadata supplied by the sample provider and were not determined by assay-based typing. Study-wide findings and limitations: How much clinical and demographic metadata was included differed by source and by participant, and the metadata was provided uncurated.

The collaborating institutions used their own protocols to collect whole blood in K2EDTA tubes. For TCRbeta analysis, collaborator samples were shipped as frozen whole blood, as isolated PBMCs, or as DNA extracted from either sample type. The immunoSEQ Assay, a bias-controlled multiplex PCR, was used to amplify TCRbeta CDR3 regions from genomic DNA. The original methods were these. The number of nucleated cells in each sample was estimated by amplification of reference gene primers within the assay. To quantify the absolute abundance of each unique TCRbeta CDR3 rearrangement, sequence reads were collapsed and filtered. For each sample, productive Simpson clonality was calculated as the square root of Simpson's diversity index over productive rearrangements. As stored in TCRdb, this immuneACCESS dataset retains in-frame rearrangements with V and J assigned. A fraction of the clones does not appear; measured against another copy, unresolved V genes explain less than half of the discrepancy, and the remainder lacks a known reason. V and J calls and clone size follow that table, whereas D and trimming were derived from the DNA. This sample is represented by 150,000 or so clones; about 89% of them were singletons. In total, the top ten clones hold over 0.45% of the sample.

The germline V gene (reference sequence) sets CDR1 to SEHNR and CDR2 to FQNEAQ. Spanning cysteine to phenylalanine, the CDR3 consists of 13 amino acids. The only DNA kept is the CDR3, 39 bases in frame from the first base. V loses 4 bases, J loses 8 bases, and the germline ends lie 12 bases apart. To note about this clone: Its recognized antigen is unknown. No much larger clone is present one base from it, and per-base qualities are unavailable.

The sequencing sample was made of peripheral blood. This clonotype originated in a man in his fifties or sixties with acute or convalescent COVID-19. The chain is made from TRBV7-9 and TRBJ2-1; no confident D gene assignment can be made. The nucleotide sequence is TGTGCCAGCAGCTCACCCCATTCGGATGAGCAGTTCTTC. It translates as CASSSPHSDEQFF.